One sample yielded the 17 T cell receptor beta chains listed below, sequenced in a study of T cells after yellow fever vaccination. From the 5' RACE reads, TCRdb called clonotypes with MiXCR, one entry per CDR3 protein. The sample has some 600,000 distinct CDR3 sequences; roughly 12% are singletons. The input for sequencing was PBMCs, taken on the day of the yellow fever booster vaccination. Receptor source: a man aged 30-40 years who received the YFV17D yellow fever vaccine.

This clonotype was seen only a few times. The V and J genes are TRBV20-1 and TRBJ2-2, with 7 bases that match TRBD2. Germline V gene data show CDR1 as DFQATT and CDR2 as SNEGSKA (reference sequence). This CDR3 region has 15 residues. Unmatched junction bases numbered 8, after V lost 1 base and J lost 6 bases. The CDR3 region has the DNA TGCAGTGCTAGAGGTCGACTAGCTGGCGCCGGGGAGCTGTTTTTT. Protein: CSARGRLAGAGELFF.

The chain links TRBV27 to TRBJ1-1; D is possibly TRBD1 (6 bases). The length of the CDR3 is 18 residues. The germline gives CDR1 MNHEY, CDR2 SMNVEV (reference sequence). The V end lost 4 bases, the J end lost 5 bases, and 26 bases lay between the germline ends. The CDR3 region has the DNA TGTGCCAGCAGTTCGGGGGCGGCAGGGGACCCCGCGGGGACTGAAGCTTTCTTT. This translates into CASSSGAAGDPAGTEAFF.

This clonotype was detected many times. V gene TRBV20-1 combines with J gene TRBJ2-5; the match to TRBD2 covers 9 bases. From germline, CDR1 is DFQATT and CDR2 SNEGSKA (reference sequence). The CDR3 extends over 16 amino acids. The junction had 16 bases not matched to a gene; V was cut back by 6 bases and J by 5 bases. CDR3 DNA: TGCAGTGCCAGTCCACCTGGCGGGAGGGGCGGGGAGACCCAGTACTTC. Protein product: CSASPPGGRGGETQYF.

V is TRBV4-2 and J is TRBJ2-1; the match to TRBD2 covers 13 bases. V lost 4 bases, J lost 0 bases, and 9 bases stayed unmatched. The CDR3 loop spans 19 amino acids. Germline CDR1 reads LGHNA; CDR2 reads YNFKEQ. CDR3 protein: CASSRGTSGIVSSYNEQFF. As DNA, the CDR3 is TGTGCCAGCAGCCGGGGGACTAGCGGGATAGTAAGCTCCTACAATGAGCAGTTCTTC.

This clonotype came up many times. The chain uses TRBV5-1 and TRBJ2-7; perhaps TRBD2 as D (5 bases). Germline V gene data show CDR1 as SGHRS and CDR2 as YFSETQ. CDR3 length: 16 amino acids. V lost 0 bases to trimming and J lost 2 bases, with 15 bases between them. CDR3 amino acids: CASSLEYETMTYEQYF. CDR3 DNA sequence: TGCGCCAGCAGCTTGGAGTATGAGACTATGACCTACGAGCAGTACTTC.

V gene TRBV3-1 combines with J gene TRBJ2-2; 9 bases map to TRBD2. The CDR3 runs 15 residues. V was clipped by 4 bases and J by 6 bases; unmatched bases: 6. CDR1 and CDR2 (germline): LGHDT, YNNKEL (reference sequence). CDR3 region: CASSPLAGRAGELFF. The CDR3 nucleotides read TGTGCCAGCAGCCCGCTAGCGGGGCGCGCCGGGGAGCTGTTTTTT. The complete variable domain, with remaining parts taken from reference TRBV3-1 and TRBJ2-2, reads DTAVSQTPKYLVTQMGNDKSIKCEQNLGHDTMYWYKQDSKKFLKIMFSYNNKELIINETVPNRFSPKSPDKAHLNLHINSLELGDSAVYFCASSPLAGRAGELFFGEGSRLTVL.

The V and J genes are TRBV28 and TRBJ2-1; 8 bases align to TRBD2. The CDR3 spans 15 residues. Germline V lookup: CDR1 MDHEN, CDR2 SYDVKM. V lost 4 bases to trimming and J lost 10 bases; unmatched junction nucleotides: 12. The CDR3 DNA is TGTGCCAGCAGTTCCCCCGGTAGCGGGGAACGAGAGCAGTTCTTC. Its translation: CASSSPGSGEREQFF.

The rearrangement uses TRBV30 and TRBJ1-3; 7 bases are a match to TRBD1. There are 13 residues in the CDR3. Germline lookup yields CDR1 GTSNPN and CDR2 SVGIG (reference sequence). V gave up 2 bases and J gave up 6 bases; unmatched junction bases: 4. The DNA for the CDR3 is TGTGCCTGGAGTCGGGACAGCTTAAACACCATATATTTT. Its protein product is CAWSRDSLNTIYF.

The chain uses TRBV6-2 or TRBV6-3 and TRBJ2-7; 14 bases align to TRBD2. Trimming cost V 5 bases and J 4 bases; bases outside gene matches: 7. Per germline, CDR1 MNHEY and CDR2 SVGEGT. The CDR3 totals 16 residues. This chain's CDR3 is CASSHAGTSGSYEQYF. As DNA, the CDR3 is TGTGCCAGCAGTCACGCCGGGACTAGCGGGAGTTACGAGCAGTACTTC.

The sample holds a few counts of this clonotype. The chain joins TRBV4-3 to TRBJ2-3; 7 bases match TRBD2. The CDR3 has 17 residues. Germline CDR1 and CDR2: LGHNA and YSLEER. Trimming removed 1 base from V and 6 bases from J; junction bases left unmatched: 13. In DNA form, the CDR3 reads TGCGCCAGCAGCCAAGTGTCCGCGGGAGAGGATTGGGATACGCAGTATTTT. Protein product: CASSQVSAGEDWDTQYF.

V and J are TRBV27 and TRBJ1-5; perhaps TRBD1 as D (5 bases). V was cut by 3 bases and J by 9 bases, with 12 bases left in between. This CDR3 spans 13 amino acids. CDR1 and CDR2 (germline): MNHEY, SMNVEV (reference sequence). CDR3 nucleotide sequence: TGTGCCAGCAGTTTGGGCGGGGGAATGCCCCAGCATTTT. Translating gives CASSLGGGMPQHF.

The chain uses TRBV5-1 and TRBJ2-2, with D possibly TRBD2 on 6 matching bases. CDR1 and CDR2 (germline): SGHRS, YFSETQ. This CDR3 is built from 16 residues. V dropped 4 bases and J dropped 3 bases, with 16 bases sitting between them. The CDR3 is CASSPEGAGYTGELFF. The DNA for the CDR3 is TGCGCCAGCAGCCCAGAAGGGGCGGGGTACACCGGGGAGCTGTTTTTT.

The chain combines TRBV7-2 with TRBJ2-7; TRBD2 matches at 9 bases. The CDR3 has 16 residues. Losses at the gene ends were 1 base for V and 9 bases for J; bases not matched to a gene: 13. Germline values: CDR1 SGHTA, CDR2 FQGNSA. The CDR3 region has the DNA TGTGCCAGCAGCTTAGGACATCGCGGGAGGGAAGAACCGCAGTACTTC. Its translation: CASSLGHRGREEPQYF.

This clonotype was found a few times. In DNA form, the CDR3 reads TGCGCCAGCAGCCAATTAGCGGGAGGGCCCCATGAGCAGTTCTTC. It specifies CASSQLAGGPHEQFF. J is TRBJ2-1 and V is TRBV5-1, with TRBD2 matching 11 bases. The CDR3 is made up of 15 amino acids. CDR1 and CDR2 from the germline V gene are SGHRS and YFSETQ. The ends lost 4 bases at V and 8 bases at J; junction bases unmatched: 8.

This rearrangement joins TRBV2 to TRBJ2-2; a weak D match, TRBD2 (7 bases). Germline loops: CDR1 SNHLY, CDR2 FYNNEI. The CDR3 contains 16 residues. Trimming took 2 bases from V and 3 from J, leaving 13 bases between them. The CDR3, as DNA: TGTGCCAGCAGTGAAAGGGGGGGTGCAGACACCGGGGAGCTGTTTTTT. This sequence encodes CASSERGGADTGELFF. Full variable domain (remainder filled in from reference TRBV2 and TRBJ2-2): EPEVTQTPSHQVTQMGQEVILRCVPISNHLYFYWYRQILGQKVEFLVSFYNNEISEKSEIFDDQFSVERPDGSNFTLKIRSTKLEDSAMYFCASSERGGADTGELFFGEGSRLTVL.

CDR3 coding DNA: TGTGCCAGCAGTTACGGGGCGGGTCGGACCTACGAGCAGTACTTC. Protein product: CASSYGAGRTYEQYF. The chain joins TRBV6-5 to TRBJ2-7; D is tentatively TRBD1 or TRBD2 (5 bases each). The germline gives CDR1 MNHEY, CDR2 SVGAGI. The CDR3 sequence is 15 residues long. With 2 bases removed from V and 2 bases from J, the gap between germline ends came to 13 bases.

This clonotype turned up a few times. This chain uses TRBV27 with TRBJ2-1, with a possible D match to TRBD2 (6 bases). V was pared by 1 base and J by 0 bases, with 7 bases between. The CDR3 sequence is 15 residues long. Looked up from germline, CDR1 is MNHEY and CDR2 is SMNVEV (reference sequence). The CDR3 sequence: CASSLLRGSYNEQFF. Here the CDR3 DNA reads TGTGCCAGCAGTTTATTGCGGGGCTCCTACAATGAGCAGTTCTTC.